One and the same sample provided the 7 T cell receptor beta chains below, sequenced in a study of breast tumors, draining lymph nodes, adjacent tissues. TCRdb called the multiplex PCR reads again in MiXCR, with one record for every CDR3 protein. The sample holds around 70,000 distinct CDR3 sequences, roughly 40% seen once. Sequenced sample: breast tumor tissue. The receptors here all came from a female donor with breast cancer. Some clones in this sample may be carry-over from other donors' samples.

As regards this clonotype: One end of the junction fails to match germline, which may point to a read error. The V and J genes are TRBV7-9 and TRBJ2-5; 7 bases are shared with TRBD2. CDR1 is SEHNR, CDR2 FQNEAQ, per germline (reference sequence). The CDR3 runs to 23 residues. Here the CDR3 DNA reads TGCGCCAGCAGCCGAGTTGGAGAGGTGGGAGCGGGACCCGCTCCGCCCCCCCAAGAGACCCAGTACTTC. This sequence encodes CASSRVGEVGAGPAPPPQETQYF.

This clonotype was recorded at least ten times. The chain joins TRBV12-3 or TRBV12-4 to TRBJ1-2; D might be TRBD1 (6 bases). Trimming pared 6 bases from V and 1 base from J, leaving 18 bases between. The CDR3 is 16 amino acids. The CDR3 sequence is CASRMTGPSYNYGYTF. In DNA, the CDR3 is TGTGCCAGCAGGATGACAGGTCCCTCCTATAACTATGGCTACACCTTC.

CDR3 sequence: CSARAGQVNEQFF. In DNA form, the CDR3 reads TGCAGTGCTAGAGCGGGACAGGTCAATGAGCAGTTCTTC. This chain uses TRBV20-1 with TRBJ2-7; 8 bases are shared with TRBD1. TRBJ2-1 matches the DNA end more closely, so the J call is doubtful. CDR1 and CDR2 (germline): DFQATT, SNEGSKA (reference sequence). CDR3 length: 13 amino acids.

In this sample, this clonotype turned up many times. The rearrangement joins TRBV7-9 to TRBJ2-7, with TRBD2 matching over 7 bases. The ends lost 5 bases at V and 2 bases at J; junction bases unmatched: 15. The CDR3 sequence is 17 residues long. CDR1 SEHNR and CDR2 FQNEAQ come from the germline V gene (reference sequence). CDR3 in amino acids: CASSPRTIREEPYEQYF. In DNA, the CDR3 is TGTGCCAGCAGCCCACGAACAATCCGGGAGGAACCCTACGAGCAGTACTTC. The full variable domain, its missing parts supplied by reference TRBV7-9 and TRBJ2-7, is DTGVSQNPRHKITKRGQNVTFRCDPISEHNRLYWYRQTLGQGPEFLTYFQNEAQLEKSRLLSDRFSAERPKGSFSTLEIQRTEQGDSAMYLCASSPRTIREEPYEQYFGPGTRLTVT.

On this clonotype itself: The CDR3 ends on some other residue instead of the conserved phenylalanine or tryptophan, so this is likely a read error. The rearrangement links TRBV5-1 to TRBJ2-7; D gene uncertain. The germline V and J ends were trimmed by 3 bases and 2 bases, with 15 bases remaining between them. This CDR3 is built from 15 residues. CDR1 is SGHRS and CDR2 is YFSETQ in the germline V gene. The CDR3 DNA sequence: TGCGCCAGCAGCTACACAATGGCAGGTCCCTACGAGCAGTACTGT. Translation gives CASSYTMAGPYEQYC.

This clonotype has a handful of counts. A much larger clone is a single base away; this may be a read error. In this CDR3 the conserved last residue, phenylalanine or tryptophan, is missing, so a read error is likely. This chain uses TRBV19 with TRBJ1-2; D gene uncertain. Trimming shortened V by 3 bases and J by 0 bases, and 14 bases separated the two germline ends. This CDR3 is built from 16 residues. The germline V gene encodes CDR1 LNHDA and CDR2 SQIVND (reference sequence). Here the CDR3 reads CASSIQWAAANYGYTS. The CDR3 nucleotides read TGTGCCAGTAGTATTCAGTGGGCAGCAGCTAACTATGGCTACACCTCC.

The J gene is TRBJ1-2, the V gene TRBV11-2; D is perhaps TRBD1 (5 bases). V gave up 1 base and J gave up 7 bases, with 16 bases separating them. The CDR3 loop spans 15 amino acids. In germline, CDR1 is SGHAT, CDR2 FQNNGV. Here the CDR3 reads CASSLGQGWETGYTF. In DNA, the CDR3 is TGTGCCAGCAGCTTAGGTCAGGGATGGGAAACTGGCTACACCTTC.